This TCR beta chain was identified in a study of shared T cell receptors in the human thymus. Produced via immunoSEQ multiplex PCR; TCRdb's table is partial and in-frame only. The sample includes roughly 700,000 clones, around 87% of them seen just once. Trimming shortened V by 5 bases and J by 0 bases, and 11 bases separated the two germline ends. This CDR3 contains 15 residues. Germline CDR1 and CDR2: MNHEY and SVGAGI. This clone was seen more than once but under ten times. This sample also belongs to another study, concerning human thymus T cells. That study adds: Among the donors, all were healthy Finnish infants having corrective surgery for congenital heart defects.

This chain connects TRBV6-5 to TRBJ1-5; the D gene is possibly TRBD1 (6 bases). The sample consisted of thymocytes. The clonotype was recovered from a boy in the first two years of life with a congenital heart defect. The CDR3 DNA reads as TGTGCCAGCAGTAGGGGGTGGAATAGCAATCAGCCCCAGCATTTT. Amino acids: CASSRGWNSNQPQHF.